The entry below describes one T cell receptor beta chain. Its antigen is undetermined. A sample-barcoded 5' primer and a J-beta primer mix were used in a second PCR of roughly 6 to 11 cycles. One entry per CDR3 protein, called by TCRdb with MiXCR from the 5' RACE reads. Of over 1,200,000 distinct CDR3 sequences in the sample, almost 60% were seen once. The data originate from a study of blood T cells in healthy people across ages. Notes on the study in general: The recorded TCR beta diversity per million T cells decreased in a roughly linear manner with age. PBMCs were not sorted, which prevented a conclusive comparison of naive versus antigen-experienced cells.

In germline, CDR1 is MNHEY, CDR2 SVGAGI. The CDR3 length is 15 residues. This TCR came from a man aged 18 to 30 in good health. Sequenced input: blood. The chain carries TRBV6-5 and TRBJ2-5; D may be TRBD1 (5 bases). Gene TRBJ2-7 matches the end of the DNA better, so the J call may be wrong. This CDR3 is CASSYSLQDKGEQYF. CDR3 in DNA: TGTGCCAGCAGTTACTCGCTACAGGATAAGGGCGAGCAGTACTTC.